This is a list of T cell receptor beta chains from one sample in a study of cytomegalovirus exposure and HLA in healthy donors. Profiling relied on immunoSEQ multiplex PCR, and the TCRdb table lists in-frame clones only, not all of them. The table lists some 190,000 clones, 75% to 85% of them singletons. Input material: PBMCs. The receptors come from a woman between 45 and 65 years old in good health and CMV-seronegative. Both conserved end residues are part of each CDR3. Each record gives: V gene, J gene, D gene, CDR3 protein. A D gene is named only where the DNA matches it firmly.

V: TRBV7-2
J: TRBJ2-2
D: .
CDR3: CASSLNTGELFF

V: TRBV14
J: TRBJ2-7
D: .
CDR3: CASSRDRPPYEQYF

V: TRBV9
J: TRBJ1-1
D: .
CDR3: CASSVDVEVEGYTEAFF

V: TRBV9
J: TRBJ2-5
D: .
CDR3: CASSVSGYETQYF

V: TRBV18
J: TRBJ1-2
D: .
CDR3: CASSPLPQGLDGYTF

V: TRBV7-9
J: TRBJ2-3
D: .
CDR3: CASSSPGDTQYF

V: TRBV7-2
J: TRBJ1-3
D: TRBD1
CDR3: CASSLEGQATGTIYF

V: TRBV5-5
J: TRBJ2-7
D: TRBD1
CDR3: CASQTGAGSYEQYF

V: TRBV6-1
J: TRBJ1-5
D: .
CDR3: CASSDLDSYLNQPQHF

V: TRBV28
J: TRBJ2-3
D: TRBD2
CDR3: CASIRAGGPPQDTQYF

V: TRBV5-5
J: TRBJ2-7
D: .
CDR3: CASSLVASYEQYF

V: TRBV2
J: TRBJ2-1
D: TRBD1
CDR3: CASNRQGSTTLYNEQFF

V: TRBV2
J: TRBJ2-7
D: .
CDR3: CASRGRGSSYEQYF

V: TRBV11-1
J: TRBJ1-1
D: TRBD1
CDR3: CASSSSLGQFAEAFF

V: TRBV7-8
J: TRBJ1-2
D: .
CDR3: CASSLARTLYGYTF

V: TRBV7-3
J: TRBJ1-1
D: .
CDR3: CASSSRGGTEAFF

V: TRBV5-1
J: TRBJ2-5
D: TRBD1
CDR3: CASSLPTGGTEETQYF

V: TRBV5-4
J: TRBJ1-1
D: TRBD1
CDR3: CASKTTGGPREAFF